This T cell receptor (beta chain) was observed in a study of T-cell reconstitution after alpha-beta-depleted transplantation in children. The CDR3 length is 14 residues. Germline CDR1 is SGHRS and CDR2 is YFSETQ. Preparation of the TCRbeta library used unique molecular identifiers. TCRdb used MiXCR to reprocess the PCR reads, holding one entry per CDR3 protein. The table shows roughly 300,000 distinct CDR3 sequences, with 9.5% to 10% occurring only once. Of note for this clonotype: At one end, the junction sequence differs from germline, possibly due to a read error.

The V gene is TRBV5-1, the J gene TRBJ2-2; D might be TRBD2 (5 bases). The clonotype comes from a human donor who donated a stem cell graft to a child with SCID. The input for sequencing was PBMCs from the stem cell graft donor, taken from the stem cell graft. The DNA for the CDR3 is TGTGCCAGCAGCTCCAGGCTGAACAGTTGGGAGCTGCTTTTT. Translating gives CASSSRLNSWELLF.